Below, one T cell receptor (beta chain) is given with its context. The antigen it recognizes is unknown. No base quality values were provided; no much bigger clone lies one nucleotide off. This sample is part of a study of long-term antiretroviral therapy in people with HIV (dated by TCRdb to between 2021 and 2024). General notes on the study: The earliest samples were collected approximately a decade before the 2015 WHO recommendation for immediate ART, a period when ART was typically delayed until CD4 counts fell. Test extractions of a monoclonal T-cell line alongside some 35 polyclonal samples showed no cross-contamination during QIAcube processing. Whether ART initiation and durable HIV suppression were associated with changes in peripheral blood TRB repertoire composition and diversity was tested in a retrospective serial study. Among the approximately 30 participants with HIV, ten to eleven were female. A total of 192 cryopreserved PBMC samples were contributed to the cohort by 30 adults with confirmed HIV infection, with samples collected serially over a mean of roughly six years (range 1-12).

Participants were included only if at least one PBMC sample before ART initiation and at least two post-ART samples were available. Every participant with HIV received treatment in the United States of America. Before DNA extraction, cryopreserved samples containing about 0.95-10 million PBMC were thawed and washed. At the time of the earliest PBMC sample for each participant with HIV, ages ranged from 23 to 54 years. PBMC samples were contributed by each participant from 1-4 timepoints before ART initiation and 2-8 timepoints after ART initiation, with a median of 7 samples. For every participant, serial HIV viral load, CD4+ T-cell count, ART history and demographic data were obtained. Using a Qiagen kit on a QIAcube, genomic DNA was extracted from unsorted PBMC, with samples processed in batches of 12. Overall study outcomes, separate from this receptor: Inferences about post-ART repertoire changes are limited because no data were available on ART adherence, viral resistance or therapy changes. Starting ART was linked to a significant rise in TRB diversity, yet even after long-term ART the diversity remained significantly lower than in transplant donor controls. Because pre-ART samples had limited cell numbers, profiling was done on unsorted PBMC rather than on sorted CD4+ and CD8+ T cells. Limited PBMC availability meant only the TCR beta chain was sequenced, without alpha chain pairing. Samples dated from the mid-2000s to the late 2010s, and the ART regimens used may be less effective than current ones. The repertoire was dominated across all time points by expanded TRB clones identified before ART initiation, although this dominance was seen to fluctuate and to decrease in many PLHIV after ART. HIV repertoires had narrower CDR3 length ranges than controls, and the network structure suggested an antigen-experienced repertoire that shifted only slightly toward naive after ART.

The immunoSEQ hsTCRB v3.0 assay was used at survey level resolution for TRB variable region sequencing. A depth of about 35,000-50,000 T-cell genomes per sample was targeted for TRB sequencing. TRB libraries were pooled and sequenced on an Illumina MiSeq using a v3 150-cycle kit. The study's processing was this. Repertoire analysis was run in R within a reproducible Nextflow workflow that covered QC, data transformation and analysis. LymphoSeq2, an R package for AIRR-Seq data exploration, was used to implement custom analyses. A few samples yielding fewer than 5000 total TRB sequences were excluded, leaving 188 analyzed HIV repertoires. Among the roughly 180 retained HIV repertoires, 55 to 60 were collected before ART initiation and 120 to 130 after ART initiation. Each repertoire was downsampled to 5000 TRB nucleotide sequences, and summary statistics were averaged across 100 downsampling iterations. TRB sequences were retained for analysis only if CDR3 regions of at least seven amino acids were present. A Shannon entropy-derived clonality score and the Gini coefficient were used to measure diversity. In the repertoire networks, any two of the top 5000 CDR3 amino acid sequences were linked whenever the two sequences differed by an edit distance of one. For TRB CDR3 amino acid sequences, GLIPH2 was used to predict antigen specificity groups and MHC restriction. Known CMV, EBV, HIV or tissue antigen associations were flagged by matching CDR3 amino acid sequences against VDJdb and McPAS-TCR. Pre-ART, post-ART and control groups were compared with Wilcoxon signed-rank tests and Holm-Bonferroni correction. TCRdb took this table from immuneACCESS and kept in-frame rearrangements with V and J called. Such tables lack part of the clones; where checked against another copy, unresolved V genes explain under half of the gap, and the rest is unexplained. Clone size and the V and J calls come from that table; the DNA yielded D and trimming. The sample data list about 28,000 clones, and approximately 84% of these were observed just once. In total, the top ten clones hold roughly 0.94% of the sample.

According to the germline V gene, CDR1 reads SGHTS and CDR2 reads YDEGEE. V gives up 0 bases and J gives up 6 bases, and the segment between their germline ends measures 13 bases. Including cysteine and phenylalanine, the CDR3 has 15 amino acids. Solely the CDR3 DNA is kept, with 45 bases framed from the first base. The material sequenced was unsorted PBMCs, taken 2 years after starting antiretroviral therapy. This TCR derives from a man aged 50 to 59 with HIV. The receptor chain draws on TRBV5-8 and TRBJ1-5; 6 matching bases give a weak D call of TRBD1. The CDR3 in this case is CASSLGHRDGQPQHF. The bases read TGTGCCAGCAGCTTGGGTCACAGGGATGGTCAGCCCCAGCATTTT.